This T cell receptor beta chain was found in a study of blood T cell repertoires in COVID-19. About the research overall: Donors in the United States, Italy and Spain gave samples during acute or convalescent COVID-19.

The assay was immunoSEQ multiplex PCR, and TCRdb's table has in-frame clones only and misses some. The sample records around 200,000 clones, 86% being singletons. The clonotype originates from a woman in her thirties who had been exposed to COVID-19. Sequenced sample: PBMCs or T cells enriched from blood (not recorded which).

Written as DNA, the CDR3 is TGTGCCAGCAGTCAAACTGGGGACAGGGACACTGAAGCTTTCTTT. Translated: CASSQTGDRDTEAFF. The chain has TRBV28 and TRBJ1-1, with 9 bases matching TRBD1. CDR3 length equals 15 residues. Per germline, CDR1 MDHEN and CDR2 SYDVKM. V shed 5 bases, J shed 3 bases, and the junction held 7 bases outside the gene matches.